The 29 T cell receptor beta chains below come from one sample, sequenced in a study of T cell repertoires in aging, cancer and after chemotherapy. Multiplex touch-down PCR with TRB-A/B primers amplified rearranged V-D-J TRB sequences. TCRdb passed the multiplex PCR reads through MiXCR, listing each CDR3 protein once. Here the sample spans about 1,400 distinct CDR3 sequences, 60% being singletons. Peripheral blood genomic DNA, not sorted cells or RNA, was the template. The source material was blood. Receptors were obtained from a human donor with a blood cancer.

This clonotype was detected a few times. J is TRBJ2-5 and V is TRBV18, with TRBD1 as a possible D gene (6 bases). CDR3 length equals 16 residues. V gave up 0 bases and J gave up 5 bases, with 16 bases separating them. The V gene's germline CDR1 is KGHSH and CDR2 LQKENI. The CDR3 spells CASSPPVDPRGETQYF. For the CDR3, the DNA is TGTGCCAGCTCACCACCGGTGGACCCGAGGGGGGAGACCCAGTACTTC.

The CDR3, as DNA: TGTGCCAGCTCCCGGACCCCCTACGAGCAGTACTTC. Its protein product is CASSRTPYEQYF. V gene TRBV27 combines with J gene TRBJ2-1, with D unclear. The J call may be wrong; the DNA end is better matched by TRBJ2-7. Germline V gene data show CDR1 as MNHEY and CDR2 as SMNVEV (reference sequence). This CDR3 has 12 amino acids.

The J gene is TRBJ1-5, the V gene TRBV6-5, with D hard to call. V was clipped by 4 bases and J by 0 bases, with 4 bases between them. CDR1 is MNHEY and CDR2 is SVGAGI in the germline V gene. The CDR3 covers 13 residues. The CDR3 sequence is CASSFDSNQPQHF. The CDR3 coding sequence is TGTGCCAGCAGTTTCGATAGCAATCAGCCCCAGCATTTT.

This clonotype rates as large (0.1 to 1%). J is TRBJ2-3 and V is TRBV6-5; D perhaps matches TRBD1 (7 bases). This CDR3 region has 15 residues. V lost 7 bases to trimming and J lost 9 bases, with 23 bases between them. Germline CDR1 is MNHEY and CDR2 is SVGAGI. The CDR3 sequence: CASTRGQGGILTQYF. The CDR3 coding sequence is TGTGCCAGCACAAGGGGGCAGGGAGGAATATTGACGCAGTATTTT.

The chain employs TRBV6-5 and TRBJ2-1; 9 bases agree with TRBD2. The CDR3 contains 16 residues. The germline V gene has CDR1 MNHEY and CDR2 SVGAGI. V was clipped by 2 bases and J by 6 bases; unmatched bases: 8. The CDR3 is CASSYTSSGMGNEQFF. The CDR3 DNA sequence: TGTGCCAGCAGTTACACCTCTAGCGGGATGGGCAATGAGCAGTTCTTC.

Judged by abundance, this clonotype is large (0.1 to 1%). The chain employs TRBV30 and TRBJ2-7; 9 nucleotides align to TRBD1. CDR1 is GTSNPN and CDR2 is SVGIG in the germline V gene (reference sequence). The ends lost 4 bases at V and 4 bases at J; junction bases unmatched: 5. CDR3 length equals 13 residues. The CDR3 DNA follows: TGTGCCTGGACTAGGGACAGGGAGTACGAGCAGTACTTC. Its protein product is CAWTRDREYEQYF.

This clonotype was counted only a few times. The rearrangement joins TRBV6-5 to TRBJ2-7; TRBD2 matches at 13 bases. V was clipped by 4 bases and J by 0 bases; unmatched bases: 9. Looked up from germline, CDR1 is MNHEY and CDR2 is SVGAGI. This CDR3 contains 18 residues. The CDR3 coding sequence is TGTGCCAGCAGTTTCGGACTAGCGGGGGCTGGGGGCTCCTACGAGCAGTACTTC. Protein: CASSFGLAGAGGSYEQYF.

This chain connects TRBV7-6 to TRBJ2-3; TRBD2 might be the D (6 bases). The V gene lost 1 base and the J gene lost 4 bases, with 12 bases spanning the gap. This CDR3 has 15 amino acids. Germline V lookup: CDR1 SGHVS, CDR2 FNYEAQ. Here the CDR3 reads CASSLVGGRADTQYF. The CDR3 DNA is TGTGCCAGCAGCTTAGTGGGGGGTCGGGCAGATACGCAGTATTTT.

The chain uses TRBV6-5 and TRBJ1-2, with 8 nucleotides matching TRBD1. Germline V gives CDR1 MNHEY, CDR2 SVGAGI. This CDR3 contains 13 residues. The V and J ends lost 5 bases and 8 bases, in that order; junction bases with no gene match: 7. The CDR3 spells CASSTGQGAGYTF. CDR3 coding DNA: TGTGCCAGCAGTACAGGACAGGGTGCGGGCTACACCTTC.

The chain is built from TRBV12-3 or TRBV12-4 and TRBJ2-7, with D perhaps TRBD1 (7 bases). V lost 6 bases, J lost 4 bases, and 13 bases lay in between. The CDR3 contains 13 residues. For the CDR3, the DNA is TGTGCCAGCAGCCGCGGGACAGTATACGAGCAGTACTTC. Its translation is CASSRGTVYEQYF.

The chain couples TRBV12-3 or TRBV12-4 to TRBJ1-5, with unresolved D. The germline V and J ends were trimmed by 5 bases and 3 bases, with 17 bases remaining between them. The CDR3 sequence is 16 residues long. The CDR3 DNA reads as TGTGCCAGCAGTCCCCGCGGCGTGAGGGACAATCAGCCCCAGCATTTT. This translates into CASSPRGVRDNQPQHF.

This clonotype was seen a handful of times. The rearrangement joins TRBV6-5 to TRBJ2-7, with 8 bases identical to TRBD2. This CDR3 has 14 residues. Germline values: CDR1 MNHEY, CDR2 SVGAGI. V trimming: 6 bases; J trimming: 3 bases; junction bases outside the gene matches: 7. The CDR3 coding sequence is TGTGCCAGCAGACCGGGGGGGGCAAACTACGAGCAGTACTTC. This codes for CASRPGGANYEQYF.

CDR3 DNA: TGTGCCAGTAGTATCGGGACTAGCGGGGGGCAGCAGTTCTTC. Encoded protein: CASSIGTSGGQQFF. V gene TRBV19 combines with J gene TRBJ2-1, with 15 positions matching TRBD2. Germline CDR1 LNHDA, CDR2 SQIVND (reference sequence). The CDR3 covers 14 residues. V shed 3 bases and J 11 bases; nucleotides not matched to a gene: 2.

The chain joins TRBV6-4 to TRBJ2-6; the D is unclear. The CDR3 is 15 amino acids. The V end lost 5 bases, the J end lost 0 bases, and 8 bases lay between the germline ends. In germline, CDR1 is MRHNA, CDR2 SNTAGT. The CDR3: CASSLQSSGANVLTF. The CDR3 bases are TGTGCCAGCAGTCTACAGAGCTCTGGGGCCAACGTCCTGACTTTC.

This clonotype was seen a handful of times. The V and J genes are TRBV12-3 or TRBV12-4 and TRBJ2-3, with 8 bases identical to TRBD2. The CDR3 length is 16 residues. With 6 bases clipped from V and 7 bases from J, the junction kept 15 bases outside the gene matches. The CDR3 protein is CASRVPRSGGSYTQYF. The CDR3 bases are TGTGCCAGCAGGGTGCCTCGCAGCGGGGGCTCCTATACGCAGTATTTT.

This clonotype was found a few times. The chain employs TRBV6-2 or TRBV6-3 and TRBJ2-7; tentative D call: TRBD1 (6 bases). CDR1 is MNHEY and CDR2 is SVGEGT in the germline V gene. Trimming pared 0 bases from V and 0 bases from J, leaving 12 bases between. There are 16 residues in the CDR3. CDR3 sequence reads: CASSYSLDRSSYEQYF. The CDR3 bases are TGTGCCAGCAGTTACTCGCTCGACAGGAGCTCCTACGAGCAGTACTTC.

The chain recombines TRBV5-5 with TRBJ2-3, with D maybe TRBD2 (5 bases). V shed 7 bases and J shed 0 bases, with 9 bases lying between them. The CDR3 extends over 13 amino acids. Germline lookup yields CDR1 SGHKS and CDR2 YYEKEE (reference sequence). CDR3: CASAAVSTDTQYF. The CDR3 region has the DNA TGTGCCAGCGCAGCGGTTAGCACAGATACGCAGTATTTT.

This clonotype appeared a single time. The chain is built from TRBV19 and TRBJ1-2, with unresolved D. The CDR3 is 11 amino acids. V gave up 7 bases and J gave up 5 bases, with 8 bases separating them. Per germline, CDR1 LNHDA and CDR2 SQIVND (reference sequence). The CDR3 DNA is TGTGCCAGTACGACAAGATATGGCTACACCTTC. It translates to CASTTRYGYTF.

The chain couples TRBV6-2 or TRBV6-3 to TRBJ2-5, with TRBD2 identical over 8 bases. CDR3 size: 14 residues. The germline gives CDR1 MNHEY, CDR2 SVGEGT. J was trimmed by 1 base and V by 3 bases; bases with no gene match: 1. DNA of the CDR3: TGTGCCAGCAGTTATAGCGGGATCCAAGAGACCCAGTACTTC. Its translation is CASSYSGIQETQYF.

This clonotype is large within its sample. The chain joins TRBV29-1 to TRBJ2-7; TRBD1 might be the D (5 bases). Trimming removed 4 bases at V and 3 bases at J, with 10 bases between. Germline CDR1 and CDR2: SQVTM and ANQGSEA. The CDR3 has 12 amino acids. For the CDR3, the DNA is TGCAGCGTTGCTAGGGGTAGCTACGAGCAGTACTTC. Amino acid sequence: CSVARGSYEQYF.

This clonotype appeared once. The chain links TRBV6-5 to TRBJ2-7; 12 nucleotides match TRBD1. CDR1 is MNHEY and CDR2 is SVGAGI in the germline V gene. There are 15 residues in the CDR3. The J segment lost 7 bases and the V segment lost 8 bases, leaving 12 bases of the junction unmatched. This CDR3 is CASSPRGTGGFEQYF. The CDR3 DNA sequence: TGTGCCAGCTCACCACGTGGGACAGGGGGCTTTGAGCAGTACTTC.

This clonotype was recorded a few times. The chain links TRBV5-6 to TRBJ1-2, with D perhaps TRBD1 (5 bases). The ends were cut back, 6 bases at V and 4 bases at J, with 13 bases in the middle. Per the germline V gene, CDR1 is SGHDT and CDR2 is YYEEEE. The CDR3 sequence is 13 residues long. In DNA, the CDR3 is TGTGCCAGCATCCTCGGGGGAAGCTATGGCTACACCTTC. Its translation: CASILGGSYGYTF.

The chain is built from TRBV6-5 and TRBJ2-7; TRBD2 is a possible D gene (5 bases). Trimming removed 8 bases from V and 7 bases from J, with 18 bases in between. This CDR3 spans 13 amino acids. The germline gives CDR1 MNHEY, CDR2 SVGAGI. CDR3 sequence: CASRRIGMGEQYF. CDR3 coding DNA: TGTGCCAGCCGACGGATCGGGATGGGGGAGCAGTACTTC.

Details on this clonotype: Relative to the germline gene, one junction end is altered; a read error may explain this. The chain combines TRBV6-5 with TRBJ2-3; D not certain. The CDR3 spans 15 residues. Germline V lookup: CDR1 MNHEY, CDR2 SVGAGI. The CDR3 spells CASSETGWGTDTQYF. The CDR3 DNA reads as TGCGCCAGCAGTGAGACGGGTTGGGGCACAGATACGCAGTATTTT.

This chain connects TRBV15 to TRBJ1-2, with unresolved D. V was trimmed by 3 bases and J by 8 bases, leaving 16 bases between them. Per the germline V gene, CDR1 is LNHNV and CDR2 is YYDKDF (reference sequence). CDR3 length: 14 residues. CDR3 sequence (DNA): TGTGCCACCAGCAGTCCCCCGCCGTCAAGGGGCTACACCTTC. This sequence encodes CATSSPPPSRGYTF.

The chain has TRBV30 and TRBJ2-5, with 7 bases identical to TRBD2. Trimming cost V 3 bases and J 8 bases; bases outside gene matches: 9. The length of the CDR3 is 13 residues. Per germline, CDR1 GTSNPN and CDR2 SVGIG (reference sequence). The CDR3 loop is CAWRGGVWGTQYF. In DNA form, the CDR3 reads TGTGCCTGGAGGGGAGGGGTCTGGGGTACCCAGTACTTC.

This clonotype was picked up a small number of times. The chain links TRBV7-2 to TRBJ2-7; 12 bases line up with TRBD2. The germline gives CDR1 SGHTA, CDR2 FQGNSA. J was trimmed by 8 bases and V by 0 bases; bases with no gene match: 14. The CDR3 runs to 18 residues. The CDR3 loop reads CASSLANLAGGPSAQQYF. The CDR3 bases are TGTGCCAGCAGCTTAGCGAATCTAGCGGGAGGGCCTTCAGCCCAGCAGTACTTC.

The chain combines TRBV6-5 with TRBJ2-5; 8 nucleotides align to TRBD2. The V segment lost 2 bases and the J segment 3 bases; nucleotides outside the gene matches: 5. From germline, CDR1 is MNHEY and CDR2 SVGAGI. The CDR3 is 15 amino acids. CDR3 coding DNA: TGTGCCAGCAGTTACGTTGCGGGGGGCAAAGAGACCCAGTACTTC. Its protein product is CASSYVAGGKETQYF.

This rearrangement joins TRBV5-6 to TRBJ2-1, with 7 bases lining up with TRBD2. Trimming removed 2 bases from V and 0 bases from J; junction bases left unmatched: 5. Germline V gene data show CDR1 as SGHDT and CDR2 as YYEEEE. The CDR3 runs to 16 residues. The CDR3 coding sequence is TGTGCCAGCAGCTTTGGTTCTAGCGGCTCCTACAATGAGCAGTTCTTC. Its translation is CASSFGSSGSYNEQFF.